This paragraph covers one T cell receptor beta chain sequence. MiXCR was run by TCRdb on the 5' RACE reads, yielding one entry per CDR3 protein. The table records roughly 190,000 distinct CDR3 sequences, approximately 15% of them present only once. Germline CDR1 and CDR2: SEHNR and FQNEAQ (reference sequence). Trimming pared 3 bases from V and 6 bases from J, leaving 8 bases between. This CDR3 comprises 12 residues. The source of the sample is a study of identical twins. This sample also belongs to another study, concerning T cells expressing NK-cell markers. From that study: NKG2C+ dominant clonotypes from a handful of donors made up about 1.0-8% of CD8+ T cells. Researchers report these clonotypes also headed the CD3+CD56-NKG2C+ fraction in a few donors.

The sequence was collected from a woman aged 18-30 years in good health. Sequenced material: CD8+ T cells sorted from blood. This chain links TRBV7-9 with TRBJ1-2; no clear D. CDR3 coding DNA: TGTGCCAGCAGCTTTGGCGGTGATGGCTACACCTTC. This gives the protein CASSFGGDGYTF.